The TCR beta chain under discussion was sequenced for a study of cytomegalovirus exposure and HLA in healthy donors. In its sample, this clone was seen once. The antigen is undetermined. Germline V lookup: CDR1 KGHSH, CDR2 LQKENI. There are 13 residues in the CDR3. V was shortened by 3 bases and J by 0 bases, with 4 bases between the two germline ends. Primers for the PCR totalled 60 Vbeta and 13 Jbeta. Produced via immunoSEQ multiplex PCR; TCRdb's table is partial and in-frame only. Counted here are roughly 160,000 clones, roughly 80% occurring once; the ten biggest clones make up around 10%. Findings and caveats of the study: At a 0.05 false discovery rate, a later analysis found about 17,000 TCR beta sequences to be associated with HLA alleles. Reports indicate that TCR beta sequences accurately predicted the HLA-A and HLA-B alleles of most subjects. Earlier analysis looked at TCR beta V segments, and most were productive about 87% or about 30% of the time. Highest at DRB1 and lowest at HLA-C, TCR association rates differed among HLA loci in a later analysis.

Sequenced: PBMCs. The receptor was isolated from a middle-aged man in good health and CMV-seropositive. The chain combines TRBV18 with TRBJ2-3; D remains unclear. DNA for the CDR3: TGTGCCAGCTCACCTACTAGCACAGATACGCAGTATTTT. Translation: CASSPTSTDTQYF.